Listed here is a single TCR beta chain. Germline trimming cut 3 bases from V and 0 bases from J; bases unmatched to any gene: 2. Germline-derived CDR1 and CDR2 are SGHNT and YYREEE (reference sequence). CDR3 length equals 17 residues. This sample is part of a study of blood T cell repertoires in COVID-19. Study-level information: Sites in the United States, Italy and Spain provided acute and convalescent COVID-19 samples. Sources were T cells, B-cell-depleted T cells, or PBMCs; the material itself was cDNA or gDNA.

Under the authors' procedure: By means of reference gene primer amplification, nucleated cell counts were estimated. Using immunoSEQ multiplex PCR, the repertoire was profiled, and TCRdb retains in-frame clones only, with some absent. That table gives V, J and clone size, and the DNA gave D and trimming. The data show around 200,000 clones, 85% to 90% seen once. The TCR comes from a man between 65 and 85 years old with active or convalescent COVID-19. V is TRBV5-4 and J is TRBJ2-4; TRBD2 matches at 14 bases. Sample: peripheral blood. DNA for the CDR3: TGTGCCAGCAGCTGGGGGACTAGCGGGGGAGCCAAAAACATTCAGTACTTC. Translation: CASSWGTSGGAKNIQYF. Looking up the rest from reference TRBV5-4 and TRBJ2-4 gives the full variable domain: ETGVTQSPTHLIKTRGQQVTLRCSSQSGHNTVSWYQQALGQGPQFIFQYYREEENGRGNFPPRFSGLQFPNYSSELNVNALELDDSALYLCASSWGTSGGAKNIQYFGAGTRLSVL.